One and the same sample provided the 18 T cell receptor beta chains below, sequenced in a study of chemoradiotherapy in HPV16-positive cancers. Profiled with immunoSEQ multiplex PCR; TCRdb holds only in-frame clones, not every one. Of about 30,000 clones listed, more than 75% were seen once; the top ten hold around 5.1%. Sequencing used blood, obtained from a patient who underwent chemoradiotherapy. The receptors derive from a human donor with HPV-associated anogenital cancer.

This chain links TRBV5-8 with TRBJ1-2, with 7 bases aligning to TRBD1. The CDR3 spans 13 residues. The germline V gene encodes CDR1 SGHTS and CDR2 YDEGEE. J was trimmed by 7 bases and V by 4 bases; bases with no gene match: 7. The CDR3 here is CASSHDDRAGYTF. The CDR3 region has the DNA TGTGCCAGCAGCCACGACGACAGGGCTGGCTACACCTTC.

This rearrangement joins TRBV5-6 to TRBJ2-4; TRBD1 might be the D (5 bases). From germline, CDR1 is SGHDT and CDR2 YYEEEE. The CDR3 extends over 16 amino acids. V dropped 0 bases and J dropped 6 bases, with 16 bases sitting between them. The CDR3 here is CASSLVDSGSRNIQYF. In nucleotides, the CDR3 is TGTGCCAGCAGCTTGGTAGACTCAGGGTCTCGAAACATTCAGTACTTC. Drawing the rest from reference TRBV5-6 and TRBJ2-4, the complete variable domain is DAGVTQSPTHLIKTRGQQVTLRCSPKSGHDTVSWYQQALGQGPQFIFQYYEEEERQRGNFPDRFSGHQFPNYSSELNVNALLLGDSALYLCASSLVDSGSRNIQYFGAGTRLSVL.

The rearrangement joins TRBV6-5 to TRBJ2-7; a weak D match, TRBD2 (7 bases). The CDR3 loop spans 11 amino acids. Trimming removed 8 bases from V and 7 bases from J, with 12 bases in between. In germline, CDR1 is MNHEY, CDR2 SVGAGI. CDR3 residues: CASGGAREQYF. CDR3 sequence (DNA): TGTGCCAGCGGGGGGGCGAGGGAGCAGTACTTC.

V gene TRBV11-2 combines with J gene TRBJ2-5; D is undetermined. Germline V gives CDR1 SGHAT, CDR2 FQNNGV. V lost 1 base and J 1 base, leaving 13 bases between the germline ends. This CDR3 contains 16 residues. The CDR3 is CASSLVPIRGQETQYF. CDR3 DNA: TGTGCCAGCAGCTTAGTACCGATCCGAGGCCAAGAGACCCAGTACTTC.

This clone was observed once. V usage is TRBV19 and J usage is TRBJ1-1, with D perhaps TRBD1 (6 bases). V was shortened by 6 bases and J by 8 bases, with 19 bases between the two germline ends. The V gene's germline CDR1 is LNHDA and CDR2 SQIVND (reference sequence). The CDR3 totals 14 residues. CDR3 bases: TGTGCCAGTAGATATATTGCGGGGGGCACAGAAGCTTTCTTT. It specifies CASRYIAGGTEAFF. Filled out from reference TRBV19 and TRBJ1-1, the complete variable domain reads DGGITQSPKYLFRKEGQNVTLSCEQNLNHDAMYWYRQDPGQGLRLIYYSQIVNDFQKGDIAEGYSVSREKKESFPLTVTSAQKNPTAFYLCASRYIAGGTEAFFGQGTRLTVV.

J is TRBJ2-2 and V is TRBV14; 9 positions match TRBD1. CDR1 SGHDN and CDR2 FVKESK come from the germline V gene. The CDR3 is 15 amino acids. Germline trimming cut 5 bases from V and 3 bases from J; bases unmatched to any gene: 4. The CDR3 reads CASSIGQGHTGELFF. CDR3 sequence (DNA): TGTGCCAGCAGCATAGGACAGGGGCACACCGGGGAGCTGTTTTTT.

The rearrangement links TRBV6-1 to TRBJ1-5, with 7 positions matching TRBD1. The V segment lost 4 bases and the J segment 3 bases; nucleotides outside the gene matches: 6. Germline V gene data show CDR1 as MNHNS and CDR2 as SASEGT. The CDR3 runs 15 residues. The CDR3 here is CASSVQGSFNQPQHF. The CDR3 DNA follows: TGTGCCAGCAGTGTACAGGGGTCTTTCAATCAGCCCCAGCATTTT.

V gene TRBV5-1 combines with J gene TRBJ2-2; D is perhaps TRBD1 or TRBD2 (5 bases each). Trimming removed 1 base at V and 4 bases at J, with 14 bases between. The germline CDR1 and CDR2 sequences are SGHRS and YFSETQ. This CDR3 is built from 16 residues. The CDR3 region is CASSLSGAVATGELFF. Written as DNA, the CDR3 is TGCGCCAGCAGCTTGTCCGGGGCAGTAGCCACCGGGGAGCTGTTTTTT.

CDR3 sequence reads: CASSSRLAGVSDTQYF. CDR3 DNA: TGTGCCAGCAGCTCCCGACTAGCGGGGGTCTCAGATACGCAGTATTTT. The V call is TRBV7-2, the J call TRBJ2-3, with TRBD2 matching 12 bases. Germline CDR1 SGHTA, CDR2 FQGNSA. The CDR3 has 16 amino acids. The V and J ends lost 4 bases and 4 bases, in that order; junction bases with no gene match: 6.

The V and J genes are TRBV5-1 and TRBJ2-1; 13 nucleotides match TRBD2. CDR1 is SGHRS, CDR2 YFSETQ, per germline. The V gene end was trimmed by 4 bases and the J gene end by 8 bases; junction bases not matched to a gene: 6. The CDR3 spans 15 residues. CDR3 protein: CASSQNGLAGDEQFF. Written as DNA, the CDR3 is TGCGCCAGCAGCCAAAATGGACTAGCGGGGGATGAGCAGTTCTTC.

The DNA of the CDR3 is TGTGCAAGTCGCTCCAGGACAGGGGGAAGCTATAATTCACCCCTCCACTTT. It specifies CASRSRTGGSYNSPLHF. This sequence joins TRBV12-2 and TRBJ1-6; TRBD1 was called by the table and not checked on the DNA. TRBV12-2 is classified as a pseudogene. The CDR3 is made up of 17 amino acids.

The rearrangement joins TRBV27 to TRBJ1-6; D might be TRBD1 (6 bases). Germline loops: CDR1 MNHEY, CDR2 SMNVEV (reference sequence). Trimming removed 7 bases from V and 8 bases from J, with 24 bases in between. The CDR3 has 17 amino acids. The CDR3 region has the DNA TGTGCCAGCACCGTTTGGGAGCAGGGGCGGCCTGATTCACCCCTCCACTTT. Protein: CASTVWEQGRPDSPLHF.

V and J are TRBV5-1 and TRBJ2-5, with D perhaps being TRBD1 or TRBD2 (6 bases each). V was shortened by 8 bases and J by 1 base, with 15 bases between the two germline ends. This CDR3 is 14 amino acids long. CDR1 is SGHRS and CDR2 is YFSETQ in the germline V gene. The CDR3 coding sequence is TGCGCCAGTACCGGGGGCAGAGTCCAAGAGACCCAGTACTTC. This gives the protein CASTGGRVQETQYF.

The J gene is TRBJ1-2, the V gene TRBV10-2; D call uncertain. V dropped 7 bases and J dropped 2 bases, with 17 bases sitting between them. The germline CDR1 and CDR2 sequences are WSHSY and SAAADI. CDR3 length: 15 amino acids. The CDR3 protein is CASNKGRSENYGYTF. CDR3 DNA: TGCGCCAGCAATAAGGGCAGGTCTGAAAACTATGGCTACACCTTC.

The rearrangement joins TRBV20-1 to TRBJ2-5, with no clear D. CDR1 and CDR2 from the germline V gene are DFQATT and SNEGSKA (reference sequence). V was clipped by 6 bases and J by 2 bases, with 7 bases between them. The CDR3 contains 11 residues. CDR3 nucleotides: TGCAGTGCCGACTCTCAAGAGACCCAGTACTTC. It translates to CSADSQETQYF.

This clone was counted once. The CDR3 DNA follows: TGTGCCTGGGGGGACAGGGGCTCCAACTATGGCTACACCTTC. It encodes CAWGDRGSNYGYTF. The rearrangement links TRBV30 to TRBJ1-2, with 10 bases aligning to TRBD1. This CDR3 is 14 amino acids long. In germline, CDR1 is GTSNPN, CDR2 SVGIG (reference sequence). V trimming: 5 bases; J trimming: 2 bases; junction bases outside the gene matches: 5.

The chain joins TRBV4-1 to TRBJ1-4, with 9 bases that match TRBD1. Per the germline V gene, CDR1 is MGHRA and CDR2 is YSYEKL. Trimming removed 4 bases from V and 6 bases from J; junction bases left unmatched: 12. The CDR3 totals 17 residues. The CDR3 spells CASSRDRDSGVHEKLFF. The CDR3 DNA sequence: TGCGCCAGCAGCCGGGACAGGGACAGCGGAGTTCATGAAAAACTGTTTTTT.

For the CDR3, the DNA is TGCGCCAGCAGCTTGCGTGGACAGGGCGATGAGCAGTTCTTC. Its translation is CASSLRGQGDEQFF. The chain combines TRBV5-1 with TRBJ2-1; 8 bases agree with TRBD1. The CDR3 contains 14 residues. The J segment lost 8 bases and the V segment lost 1 base, leaving 5 bases of the junction unmatched. CDR1 is SGHRS, CDR2 YFSETQ, per germline.